The next 9 T cell receptor beta chains were all read from a single sample in a study of T cell responses to AZD1222 COVID-19 vaccine. TCRdb keeps only in-frame clones here, not all; method: immunoSEQ multiplex PCR. The sample consists of some 120,000 clones, around 94% of them appearing once. The sample here was peripheral blood, taken 28 days after the second AZD1222 dose. These receptors came from an adult who received the AZD1222 COVID-19 vaccine.

The gene calls are TRBV19 and TRBJ2-1; 8 nucleotides align to TRBD2. This CDR3 contains 14 residues. Germline loops: CDR1 LNHDA, CDR2 SQIVND (reference sequence). The J segment lost 0 bases and the V segment lost 8 bases, leaving 3 bases of the junction unmatched. CDR3 in amino acids: CASGRGGSYNEQFF. DNA of the CDR3: TGTGCCAGTGGTCGGGGGGGCTCCTACAATGAGCAGTTCTTC.

V usage is TRBV5-6 and J usage is TRBJ2-7; tentatively, D is TRBD2 (5 bases). The ends were cut back, 4 bases at V and 3 bases at J, with 14 bases in the middle. CDR3 length: 14 amino acids. Germline CDR1 and CDR2: SGHDT and YYEEEE. The CDR3 sequence: CASSPVRGFYEQYF. CDR3 DNA sequence: TGTGCCAGCAGCCCGGTTAGAGGGTTCTACGAGCAGTACTTC.

This clone was counted a single time. The CDR3 coding sequence is TGTGCCAGCAGCCAAAGTTTTCCGGAGACTAGAATCCATGAGCAGTTCTTC. It specifies CASSQSFPETRIHEQFF. The rearrangement joins TRBV3-1 (or the pseudogene TRBV3-2) to TRBJ2-1; possibly TRBD2 for D (6 bases). Trimming left V 2 bases short and J 8 bases short, with 22 bases between. Germline V gives CDR1 LGHDT, CDR2 YNNKEL (reference sequence). The CDR3 has 17 residues.

CDR3 amino acids: CASSSQGINEKLFF. CDR3 sequence (DNA): TGTGCCAGCAGTAGCCAGGGAATTAATGAAAAACTGTTTTTT. The V call is TRBV6-6, the J call TRBJ1-4; weak D call: TRBD1 (5 bases). This CDR3 spans 14 amino acids. The V and J ends lost 5 bases and 4 bases respectively, with 11 bases between them. CDR1 is MNHNY, CDR2 SVGAGI, per germline (reference sequence).

J is TRBJ1-1 and V is TRBV15; D uncertain. This CDR3 comprises 14 residues. The V end was cut by 0 bases, the J end by 2 bases, with 7 bases between. CDR1 and CDR2 (germline): LNHNV, YYDKDF (reference sequence). The CDR3 nucleotides read TGTGCCACCAGCAGAGAAGCGGATAACACTGAAGCTTTCTTT. Translated: CATSREADNTEAFF.

This chain links TRBV28 with TRBJ1-2; D unclear. Germline V gene data show CDR1 as MDHEN and CDR2 as SYDVKM. The V end was cut by 2 bases, the J end by 10 bases, with 17 bases between. This CDR3 has 14 amino acids. The chain's CDR3 is CASSLPQGLRDYTF. CDR3 coding DNA: TGTGCCAGCAGTTTACCCCAAGGGTTACGGGACTACACCTTC.

The rearrangement uses TRBV19 and TRBJ2-1; D is unresolved. Trimming left V 2 bases short and J 3 bases short, with 8 bases between. The V gene's germline CDR1 is LNHDA and CDR2 SQIVND (reference sequence). The CDR3 is made up of 14 amino acids. The CDR3, as DNA: TGTGCCAGTAGTATAAACGGGTTCTACAATGAGCAGTTCTTC. Protein sequence: CASSINGFYNEQFF.

The chain is built from TRBV30 and TRBJ2-7, with D perhaps TRBD1 (5 bases). The J call could be wrong; TRBJ2-1 is a better fit for the DNA end. The germline V gene encodes CDR1 GTSNPN and CDR2 SVGIG (reference sequence). The CDR3 spans 13 residues. CDR3 in DNA: TGTGCCCAACGCGCTCAGGGATACTACGAGCAGTTCTTC. It specifies CAQRAQGYYEQFF.

The V gene is TRBV7-8, the J gene TRBJ2-1; 7 bases fit TRBD2. V shed 8 bases, J shed 10 bases, and the junction held 11 bases outside the gene matches. Germline V CDR1 and CDR2: SGHVS, FQNEAQ. The CDR3 spans 13 residues. CDR3 DNA: TGTGCCAGCCTGAGCTCTGCTAGCGGCGAGCAGTTCTTC. As protein: CASLSSASGEQFF.